This record looks at one T cell receptor (beta chain) sequence and its context. Its specificity is not known. Here immunoSEQ multiplex PCR was the method, and the copy in TCRdb shows in-frame clones only, minus some. The sample carries 100,000 to 120,000 clones, around 95% recorded once. CDR3 size: 12 residues. Trimming stripped 5 bases from V and 4 bases from J, with 8 bases between. Germline CDR1 SNHLY, CDR2 FYNNEI. This record belongs to a study of cytomegalovirus exposure and HLA in healthy donors. Study-wide findings and caveats: Among TCR sequences, most were rare, though some public TCRs appeared in many donors. According to a later analysis, TCR clusters from the first cohort tended to co-occur in the 120 or so validation repertoires. Cytomegalovirus status was reportedly diagnosed by the classifier with high sensitivity and specificity. Confirmation in vitro established that a few CMV-associated chains were specific for CMV antigens.

The sequencing sample was made of PBMCs. The gene calls are TRBV2 and TRBJ1-1; the D is unclear. This clonotype was obtained from a woman younger than 35 in good health and CMV-seronegative. The CDR3 sequence is CASSPRSTEAFF. The CDR3 bases are TGTGCCAGCAGTCCTAGAAGCACTGAAGCTTTCTTT.